The clone carrying this T cell receptor beta chain has just a few counts. Antigen unknown. Germline CDR1 is MGHRA and CDR2 is YSYEKL. The CDR3 runs 19 residues. Germline trimming cut 0 bases from V and 5 bases from J; bases unmatched to any gene: 15. This specimen comes from a study of identical twins. Study findings and constraints: In beta out-of-frame sequences, the excess sharing between twins was weaker. While abundant cord blood beta clonotypes carried fewer insertions, memory repertoires showed no such pattern.

Template switching added a universal primer binding site, and final cDNA carried unique molecular identifiers. TCRdb reprocessed the 5' RACE reads with MiXCR, giving one entry per CDR3 protein. The sample has approximately 500,000 distinct CDR3 sequences; roughly 15% are singletons. The same sample was also studied in work on yellow fever vaccine responses in identical twins.

The chain combines TRBV4-1 with TRBJ2-3; 9 bases are shared with TRBD2. This receptor was identified in a woman aged 18-35 years in good health. The sample taken for sequencing was CD4+ T cells sorted from blood. The CDR3 loop is CASSQDGGSGRPRGDTQYF. The DNA for the CDR3 is TGCGCCAGCAGCCAAGATGGTGGTAGCGGGAGACCCCGGGGAGATACGCAGTATTTT.